This is a list of T cell receptor beta chains from one sample in a study of immune evolution from preneoplasia to lung adenocarcinoma. Sequencing used immunoSEQ multiplex PCR; TCRdb keeps in-frame clones, though not all of them. The data contain some 5,000 clones, over 75% of them singletons. The sequencing input was FFPE minimally invasive lung adenocarcinoma tissue. All receptors come from a person between 55 and 80 years old with lung adenocarcinoma. Each CDR3 is given with its conserved first and last residue. D genes are given only for firm matches. The listing skips clone size in some rows; elsewhere it reads once, few, many or a size class.

J: TRBJ2-6; V: TRBV9; size: .; D: .; DNA: TGTGCCAGCAGCGTCTCTGGGGCCAACGTCCTGACTTTC; CDR3: CASSVSGANVLTF
J: TRBJ2-3; V: TRBV9; size: few; D: .; DNA: TGTGCCAGCAGCGTAGACGTAGTAGGCACAGATACGCAGTATTTT; CDR3: CASSVDVVGTDTQYF
J: TRBJ1-1; V: TRBV7-9; size: .; D: .; DNA: TGTGCCAGCAGCTTAACCGAGGCTGAAGCTTTCTTT; CDR3: CASSLTEAEAFF
J: TRBJ1-3; V: TRBV7-9; size: .; D: .; DNA: TGTGCCAGCAGCTTTGGGTCGACAAACTCTGGAAACACCATATATTTT; CDR3: CASSFGSTNSGNTIYF
J: TRBJ1-1; V: TRBV19; size: .; D: .; DNA: TGTGCCAGTAGTTCCTACACTGAAGCTTTCTTT; CDR3: CASSSYTEAFF
J: TRBJ2-3; V: TRBV5-6; size: .; D: .; DNA: TGTGCCAGCAGCTTGGCCTGGGATACGCAGTATTTT; CDR3: CASSLAWDTQYF
J: TRBJ1-6; V: TRBV7-8; size: .; D: TRBD1; DNA: TGTGCCAGCAGCGGACAGGTCGGGGCACCCCTCCACTTT; CDR3: CASSGQVGAPLHF
J: TRBJ2-5; V: TRBV9; size: .; D: TRBD2; DNA: TGTGCCAGCAGCGTAAGCGGGAGCCCTCGGGGAGAGACCCAGTACTTC; CDR3: CASSVSGSPRGETQYF
J: TRBJ2-3; V: TRBV19; size: .; D: TRBD2; DNA: TGTGCCAGTGATGCGGGGTCGGGGACTAGCGGGAGCGATACGCAATATTTT; CDR3: CASDAGSGTSGSDTQYF
J: TRBJ1-2; V: TRBV6-5; size: .; D: .; DNA: TGTGCCAGCAGTTACGCGGGGGGCTCTTCTAACTATGGCTACACCTTC; CDR3: CASSYAGGSSNYGYTF
J: TRBJ2-3; V: TRBV19; size: few; D: .; DNA: TGTGCCAGTAGTATAACCCGGGTTAGCACAGATACGCAGTATTTT; CDR3: CASSITRVSTDTQYF
J: TRBJ1-1; V: TRBV6-1; size: .; D: .; DNA: TGTGCCAGCAGCCCTAGGTTGGCTGAAGCTTTCTTT; CDR3: CASSPRLAEAFF
J: TRBJ2-7; V: TRBV2; size: .; D: .; DNA: TGTGCCAGCAGGAGGGCGGACTTGAGCTCCTACGAGCAGTACTTC; CDR3: CASRRADLSSYEQYF
J: TRBJ2-2; V: TRBV9; size: once; D: TRBD2; DNA: TGTGCCAGCAGCGGACGAGGGGGACTAGCGGGAGGTGGCACCGGGGAGCTGTTTTTT; CDR3: CASSGRGGLAGGGTGELFF
J: TRBJ1-2; V: TRBV6-6; size: .; D: .; DNA: TGTGCCAGCAGTTCCGGTGGCGTGAAATATGGCTACACCTTC; CDR3: CASSSGGVKYGYTF
J: TRBJ2-7; V: TRBV9; size: few; D: .; DNA: TGTGCCAGCAGCTTCAATCGGGACAACCCTGTCCCCGAGCAGTACTTC; CDR3: CASSFNRDNPVPEQYF